The clone carrying this TCR beta chain was counted a single time. This specimen belongs to a study of cytomegalovirus exposure and HLA in healthy donors. Primers for the PCR totalled 60 Vbeta and 13 Jbeta. Assay used: immunoSEQ multiplex PCR; TCRdb lists only in-frame clones, some missing. The sample lists approximately 170,000 clones, under 80% seen once, with just under 3% in the top ten. There are 13 residues in the CDR3. Sample: PBMCs. The clonotype was recovered from a man aged 35 to 55 in good health and CMV-seronegative. The chain carries TRBV21-1 and TRBJ1-2; no DNA check was done on the table's D call, TRBD1. TRBV21-1 constitutes a pseudogene. CDR3 loop: CASSKQTNYGYTF. The CDR3 DNA sequence: TGTGCCAGCAGCAAACAGACTAACTATGGCTACACCTTC.